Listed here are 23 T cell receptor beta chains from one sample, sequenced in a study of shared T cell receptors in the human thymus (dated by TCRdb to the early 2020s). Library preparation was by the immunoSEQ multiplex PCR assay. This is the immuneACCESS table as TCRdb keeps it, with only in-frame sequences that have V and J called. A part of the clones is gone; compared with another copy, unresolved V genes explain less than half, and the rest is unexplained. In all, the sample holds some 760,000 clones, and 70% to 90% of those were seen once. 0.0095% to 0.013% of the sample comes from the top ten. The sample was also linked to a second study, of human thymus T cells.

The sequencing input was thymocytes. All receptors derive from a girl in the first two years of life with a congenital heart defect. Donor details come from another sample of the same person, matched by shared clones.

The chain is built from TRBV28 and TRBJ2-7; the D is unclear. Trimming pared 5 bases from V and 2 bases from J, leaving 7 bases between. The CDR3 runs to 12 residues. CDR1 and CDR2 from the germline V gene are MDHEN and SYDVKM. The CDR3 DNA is TGTGCCAGCAGTCCGGGTACCTACGAGCAGTACTTC. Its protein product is CASSPGTYEQYF.

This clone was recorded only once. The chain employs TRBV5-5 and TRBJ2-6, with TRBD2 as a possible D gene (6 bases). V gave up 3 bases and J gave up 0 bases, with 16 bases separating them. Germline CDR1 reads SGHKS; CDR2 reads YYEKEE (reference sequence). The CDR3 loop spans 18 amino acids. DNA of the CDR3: TGTGCCAGCAGCTGGGGACTTTTTGGGCCCTCTGGGGCCAACGTCCTGACTTTC. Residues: CASSWGLFGPSGANVLTF.

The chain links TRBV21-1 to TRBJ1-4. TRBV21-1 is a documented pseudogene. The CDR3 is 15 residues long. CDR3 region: CASSKFSKEGEKLFF. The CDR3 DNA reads TGTGCCAGCAGCAAATTCTCGAAGGAGGGTGAAAAACTGTTTTTT.

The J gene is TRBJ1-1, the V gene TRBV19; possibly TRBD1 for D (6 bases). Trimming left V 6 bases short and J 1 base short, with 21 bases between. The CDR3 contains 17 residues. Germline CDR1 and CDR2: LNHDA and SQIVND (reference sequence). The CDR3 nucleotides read TGTGCCAGTAGAGGTGGACAGCTATTCTTAGGGAACACTGAAGCTTTCTTT. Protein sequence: CASRGGQLFLGNTEAFF.

The CDR3 nucleotides are TGTGCCAGCAGCCCCGAAGGGGCCCATGGGGCGATACCCTACGAGCAGTACTTC. This codes for CASSPEGAHGAIPYEQYF. V is TRBV14 and J is TRBJ2-7; TRBD1 might be the D (5 bases). There are 18 residues in the CDR3. Trimming took 4 bases from V and 2 from J, leaving 24 bases between them. Looked up from germline, CDR1 is SGHDN and CDR2 is FVKESK.

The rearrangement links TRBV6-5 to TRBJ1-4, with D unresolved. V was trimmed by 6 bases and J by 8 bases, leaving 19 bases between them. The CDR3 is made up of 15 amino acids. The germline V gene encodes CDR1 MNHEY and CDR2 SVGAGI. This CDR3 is CASSPTWGAGEKLFF. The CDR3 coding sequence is TGTGCCAGCAGCCCAACCTGGGGTGCGGGCGAAAAACTGTTTTTT.

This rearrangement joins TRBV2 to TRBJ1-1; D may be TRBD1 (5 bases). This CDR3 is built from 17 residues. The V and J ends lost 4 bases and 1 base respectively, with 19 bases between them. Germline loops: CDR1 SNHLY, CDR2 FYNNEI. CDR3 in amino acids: CASSGRAGGLWNTEAFF. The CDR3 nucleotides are TGTGCCAGCAGTGGCCGGGCCGGGGGTCTTTGGAACACTGAAGCTTTCTTT. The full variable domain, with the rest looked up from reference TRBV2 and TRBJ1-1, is EPEVTQTPSHQVTQMGQEVILRCVPISNHLYFYWYRQILGQKVEFLVSFYNNEISEKSEIFDDQFSVERPDGSNFTLKIRSTKLEDSAMYFCASSGRAGGLWNTEAFFGQGTRLTVV.

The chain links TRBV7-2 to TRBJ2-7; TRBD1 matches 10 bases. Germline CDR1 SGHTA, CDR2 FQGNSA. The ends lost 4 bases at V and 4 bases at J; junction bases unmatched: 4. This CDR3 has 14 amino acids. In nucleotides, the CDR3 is TGTGCCAGCAGCTATGACAGGGGGCAATACGAGCAGTACTTC. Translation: CASSYDRGQYEQYF. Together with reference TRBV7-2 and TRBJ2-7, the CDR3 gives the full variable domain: GAGVSQSPSNKVTEKGKDVELRCDPISGHTALYWYRQSLGQGLEFLIYFQGNSAPDKSGLPSDRFSAERTGGSVSTLTIQRTQQEDSAVYLCASSYDRGQYEQYFGPGTRLTVT.

The CDR3 spells CASSLSGFLTYEQYF. The DNA of the CDR3 is TGTGCCAGCAGCCTCTCGGGATTCCTTACCTACGAGCAGTACTTC. V gene TRBV14 combines with J gene TRBJ2-7; possible D gene TRBD2, 5 bases. V was trimmed by 4 bases and J by 2 bases, leaving 15 bases between them. The CDR3 runs to 15 residues. Per the germline V gene, CDR1 is SGHDN and CDR2 is FVKESK.

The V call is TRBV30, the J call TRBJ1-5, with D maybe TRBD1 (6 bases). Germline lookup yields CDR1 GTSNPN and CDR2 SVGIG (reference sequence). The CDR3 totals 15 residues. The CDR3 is CAYWGGGLKEQPQHF. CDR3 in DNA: TGTGCTTACTGGGGAGGGGGGCTGAAAGAGCAGCCCCAGCATTTT.

The CDR3: CASSPRLCPGVHTEAFF. The CDR3 DNA reads as TGTGCCAGCTCACCACGCTTATGCCCGGGGGTGCACACTGAAGCTTTCTTT. The chain uses TRBV18 and TRBJ1-1; D might be TRBD1 (5 bases). V was shortened by 1 base and J by 3 bases, with 18 bases between the two germline ends. The germline CDR1 and CDR2 sequences are KGHSH and LQKENI. This CDR3 region has 17 residues.

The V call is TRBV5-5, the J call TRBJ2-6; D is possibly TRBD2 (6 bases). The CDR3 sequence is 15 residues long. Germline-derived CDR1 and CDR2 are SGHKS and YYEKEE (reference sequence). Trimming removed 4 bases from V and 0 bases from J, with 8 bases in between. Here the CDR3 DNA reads TGTGCCAGCAGCCTCGGGGGCTCTGGGGCCAACGTCCTGACTTTC. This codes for CASSLGGSGANVLTF.

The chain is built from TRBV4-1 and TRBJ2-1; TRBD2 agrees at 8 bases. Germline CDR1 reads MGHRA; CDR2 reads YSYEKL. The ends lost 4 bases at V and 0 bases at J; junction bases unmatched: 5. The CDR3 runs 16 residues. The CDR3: CASSPARGVSYNEQFF. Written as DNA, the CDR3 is TGCGCCAGCAGCCCCGCGCGGGGGGTCTCCTACAATGAGCAGTTCTTC.

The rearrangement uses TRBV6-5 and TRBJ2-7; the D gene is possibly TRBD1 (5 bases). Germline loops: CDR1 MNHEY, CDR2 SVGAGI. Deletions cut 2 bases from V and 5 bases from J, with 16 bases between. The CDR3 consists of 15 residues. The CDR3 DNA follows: TGTGCCAGCAGTTACACCGACAGTATGGTCCACGAGCAGTACTTC. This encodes CASSYTDSMVHEQYF.

For the CDR3, the DNA is TGTGCCAGCAGCCAAGTAACAGGTAGTAATGAAAAACTGTTTTTT. Translating gives CASSQVTGSNEKLFF. V usage is TRBV4-2 and J usage is TRBJ1-4, with TRBD1 as a possible D gene (5 bases). Germline CDR1 LGHNA, CDR2 YNFKEQ. The V end lost 1 base, the J end lost 4 bases, and 10 bases lay between the germline ends. This CDR3 region has 15 residues.

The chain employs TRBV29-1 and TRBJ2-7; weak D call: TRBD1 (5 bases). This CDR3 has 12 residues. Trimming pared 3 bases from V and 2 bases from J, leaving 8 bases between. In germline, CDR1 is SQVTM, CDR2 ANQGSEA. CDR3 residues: CSVEARAYEQYF. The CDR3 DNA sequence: TGCAGCGTTGAGGCCAGGGCCTACGAGCAGTACTTC.

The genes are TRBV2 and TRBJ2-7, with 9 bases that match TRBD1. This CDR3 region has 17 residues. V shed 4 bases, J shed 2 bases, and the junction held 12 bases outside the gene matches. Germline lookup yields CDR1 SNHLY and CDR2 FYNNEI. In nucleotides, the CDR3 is TGTGCCAGCAGTGTTGAGGGGACAGGGAAACAGACCTACGAGCAGTACTTC. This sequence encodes CASSVEGTGKQTYEQYF.

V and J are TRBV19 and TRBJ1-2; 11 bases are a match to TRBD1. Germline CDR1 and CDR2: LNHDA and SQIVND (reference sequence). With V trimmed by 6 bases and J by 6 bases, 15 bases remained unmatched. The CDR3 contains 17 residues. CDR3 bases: TGTGCCAGTAGCATAATCCGGGACAGGGGGAGTCTCGATGGCTACACCTTC. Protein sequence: CASSIIRDRGSLDGYTF.

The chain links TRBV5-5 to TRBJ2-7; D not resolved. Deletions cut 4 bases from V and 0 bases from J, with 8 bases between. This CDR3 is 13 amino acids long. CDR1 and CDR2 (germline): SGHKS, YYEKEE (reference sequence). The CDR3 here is CASSNGSSYEQYF. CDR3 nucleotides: TGTGCCAGCAGCAACGGGTCCTCCTACGAGCAGTACTTC.

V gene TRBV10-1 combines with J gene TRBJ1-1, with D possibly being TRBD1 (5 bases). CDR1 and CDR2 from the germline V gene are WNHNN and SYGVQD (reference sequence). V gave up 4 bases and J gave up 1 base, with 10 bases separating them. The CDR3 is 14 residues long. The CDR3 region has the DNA TGCGCCAGCAGTGTTTGGGGGGAGAACACTGAAGCTTTCTTT. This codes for CASSVWGENTEAFF.

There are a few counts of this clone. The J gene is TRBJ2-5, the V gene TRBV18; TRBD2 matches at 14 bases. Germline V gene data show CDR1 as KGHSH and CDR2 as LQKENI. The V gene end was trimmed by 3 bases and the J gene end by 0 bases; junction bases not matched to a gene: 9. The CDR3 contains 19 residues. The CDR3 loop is CASSPSGTSGGADQETQYF. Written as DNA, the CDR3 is TGTGCCAGCTCACCCTCCGGGACTAGCGGGGGCGCAGACCAAGAGACCCAGTACTTC.

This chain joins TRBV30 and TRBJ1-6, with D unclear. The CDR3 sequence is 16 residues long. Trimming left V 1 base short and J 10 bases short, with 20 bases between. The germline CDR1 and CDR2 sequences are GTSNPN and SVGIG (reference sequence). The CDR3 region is CAWSENPERRRSPLHF. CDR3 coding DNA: TGTGCCTGGAGTGAAAACCCCGAGAGGCGTAGGTCACCCCTCCACTTT.

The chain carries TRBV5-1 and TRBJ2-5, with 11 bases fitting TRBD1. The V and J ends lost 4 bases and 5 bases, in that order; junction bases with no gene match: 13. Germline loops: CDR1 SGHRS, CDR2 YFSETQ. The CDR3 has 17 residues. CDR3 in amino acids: CASSVAPGQGVGETQYF. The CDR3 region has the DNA TGCGCCAGCAGCGTTGCCCCGGGACAGGGGGTTGGGGAGACCCAGTACTTC.